This TCR beta chain is from a study of regulatory T cells in long-lasting Graves disease. The time point is: newly diagnosed GD, antithyroid drugs for less than 3 months. From RNA extracted from PBMCs, the TCR library was made. The collection involved drawing roughly 9.1 milliliters of peripheral blood into EDTA tubes. The study's findings and limits: Patients with persistent disease shared 2,500 or so public clonotypes, outpacing the roughly 870 shared by new patients.

Germline CDR1 is LGHNA and CDR2 is YNFKEQ. V gave up 0 bases and J gave up 2 bases; unmatched junction bases: 2. CDR3 length: 15 residues. Regarding this clonotype: Its antigen is unknown.

Investigators prepared the TCR beta libraries by applying iRepertoire HTBI primers and Arm-PCR of CDR3 regions. Each CDR3 protein is one row after TCRdb ran MiXCR on the multiplex PCR reads. The sample lists about 210,000 distinct CDR3 sequences, roughly 19% occurring once. The same specimen was also included in a second study, on T cells in Graves' hyperthyroidism and ophthalmopathy. This second study notes: HTBI primers drove first-round RT-PCR of the TCR CDR3.

The rearrangement uses TRBV4-2 and TRBJ2-7; TRBD1 matches 9 bases. This TCR was sampled from a woman in her 30s with Graves disease. The sample in question was peripheral blood mononuclear cells (PBMCs), obtained at new diagnosis, from a patient treated with antithyroid drugs. The CDR3 sequence: CASSQEGTGTYEQYF. As DNA, the CDR3 is TGTGCCAGCAGCCAAGAAGGGACAGGGACCTACGAGCAGTACTTC.